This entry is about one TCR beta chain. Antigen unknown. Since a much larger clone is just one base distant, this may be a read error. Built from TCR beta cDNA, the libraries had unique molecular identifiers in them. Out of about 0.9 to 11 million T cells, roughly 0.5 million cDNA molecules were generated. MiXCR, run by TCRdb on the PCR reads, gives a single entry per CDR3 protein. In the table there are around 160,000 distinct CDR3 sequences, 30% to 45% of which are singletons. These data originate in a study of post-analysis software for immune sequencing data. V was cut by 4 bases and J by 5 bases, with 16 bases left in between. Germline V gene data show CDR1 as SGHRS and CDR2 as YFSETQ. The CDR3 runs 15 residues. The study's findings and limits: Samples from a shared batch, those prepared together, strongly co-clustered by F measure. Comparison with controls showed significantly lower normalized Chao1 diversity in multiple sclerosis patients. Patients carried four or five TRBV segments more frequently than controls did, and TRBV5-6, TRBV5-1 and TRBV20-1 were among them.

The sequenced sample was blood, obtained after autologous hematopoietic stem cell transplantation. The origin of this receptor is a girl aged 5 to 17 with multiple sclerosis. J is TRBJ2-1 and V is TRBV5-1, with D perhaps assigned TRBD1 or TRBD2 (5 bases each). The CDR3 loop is CASSEGWDGDNEQFF. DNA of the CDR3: TGCGCCAGCAGCGAGGGGTGGGATGGAGACAATGAGCAGTTCTTC.